This T cell receptor beta chain was profiled in a study of blood T cells in healthy people across ages. As to this clonotype: The junction departs from germline at one end; a sequencing error may be responsible.

Primed by a sample-barcoded 5' primer and a J-beta primer mix, a second PCR proceeded for roughly 6 to 12 cycles. From the 5' RACE reads, TCRdb called clonotypes with MiXCR, one entry per CDR3 protein. The data show roughly 800,000 distinct CDR3 sequences, around half seen once. CDR3 size: 16 residues. Germline V gene data show CDR1 as SGHRS and CDR2 as YFSETQ. The sequenced material came from blood. This TCR came from a man older than 75 in good health. The J gene is TRBJ1-2, the V gene TRBV5-1; D unclear. The CDR3 loop reads CASSLAGAPQDYGYTF. The CDR3 coding sequence is TGCGCCAGCAGCTTGGCAGGTGCCCCTCAGGACTATGGCTACACCTTT.